What follows are 8 T cell receptor beta chains derived from one specimen sequenced in a study of immune evolution from preneoplasia to lung adenocarcinoma (dated by TCRdb to about 2021). The library was produced with the immunoSEQ multiplex PCR assay. TCRdb's version of the immuneACCESS table is confined to in-frame rearrangements and falls short of the full clone set. An unresolved V gene accounts for under half of the shortfall where checked; the remainder is of unknown origin. For this sample there are approximately 8,800 clones; 75% to 90% appear just once. Of the sample, around 3.1% is held by the ten largest clones. The sequenced sample consisted of FFPE lung adenocarcinoma in situ tissue. The label giving this sample's cell subset or site can be read as: preinvasive adenocarcinoma in situ (AIS). Source of these receptors: a person aged 70 to 85 with lung adenocarcinoma.

The V call is TRBV14, the J call TRBJ2-3; 11 bases fit TRBD2. Germline V CDR1 and CDR2: SGHDN, FVKESK. J was trimmed by 0 bases and V by 5 bases; bases with no gene match: 7. CDR3 length equals 17 residues. The CDR3 loop reads CASSGGTSGTSTDTQYF. The DNA of the CDR3 is TGTGCCAGCAGCGGTGGGACTAGCGGTACTAGCACAGATACGCAGTATTTT. Filled out from reference TRBV14 and TRBJ2-3, the complete variable domain reads EAGVTQFPSHSVIEKGQTVTLRCDPISGHDNLYWYRRVMGKEIKFLLHFVKESKQDESGMPNNRFLAERTGGTYSTLKVQPAELEDSGVYFCASSGGTSGTSTDTQYFGPGTRLTVL.

V is TRBV19 and J is TRBJ2-3; a weak D match, TRBD1 (5 bases). The CDR3 totals 14 residues. V was clipped by 6 bases and J by 3 bases, with 13 bases between them. Germline V lookup: CDR1 LNHDA, CDR2 SQIVND (reference sequence). The CDR3 region is CASSQGPGTDTQYF. DNA for the CDR3: TGTGCCAGTAGCCAGGGCCCAGGGACAGATACGCAGTATTTT.

The chain has TRBV7-2 and TRBJ2-5, with TRBD2 identical over 9 bases. Near its end, the DNA agrees better with TRBJ2-7, so the J call may be wrong. The CDR3 is made up of 19 amino acids. Germline loops: CDR1 SGHTA, CDR2 FQGNSA. The CDR3 coding sequence is TGTGCCAGCAGCTTAGAGGGCGGGGGGGCCGGATCCGGGACCTACGAGCAGTACTTC. This gives the protein CASSLEGGGAGSGTYEQYF.

The CDR3 is CASSAGLNSPLHF. CDR3 DNA: TGTGCCAGCTCGGCAGGACTAAATTCACCCCTCCACTTT. The chain employs TRBV18 and TRBJ1-6; D unclear. This CDR3 has 13 residues. CDR1 is KGHSH and CDR2 is LQKENI in the germline V gene. V dropped 6 bases and J dropped 7 bases, with 10 bases sitting between them.

This sequence joins TRBV11-2 and TRBJ2-1; tentative D call: TRBD2 (6 bases). This CDR3 has 15 residues. CDR1 and CDR2 (germline): SGHAT, FQNNGV. V was cut by 1 base and J by 12 bases, with 19 bases left in between. The CDR3 DNA follows: TGTGCCAGCAGCTTAGTGGGGGGTGGACCAATGGGGCAGTTCTTC. Translation: CASSLVGGGPMGQFF. The whole variable domain, remainder taken from reference TRBV11-2 and TRBJ2-1, is EAGVAQSPRYKIIEKRQSVAFWCNPISGHATLYWYQQILGQGPKLLIQFQNNGVVDDSQLPKDRFSAERLKGVDSTLKIQPAKLEDSAVYLCASSLVGGGPMGQFFGPGTRLTVL.

CDR3 nucleotides: TGTGCCAGCAGCCGCATAGCGGGAGGGTACTACGAGCAGTACTTC. This codes for CASSRIAGGYYEQYF. The J gene is TRBJ2-7, the V gene TRBV5-4; TRBD2 agrees at 11 bases. This CDR3 comprises 15 residues. Germline loops: CDR1 SGHNT, CDR2 YYREEE (reference sequence). V dropped 4 bases and J dropped 3; count of bases not matched to a gene: 6. The full variable domain, its missing parts supplied by reference TRBV5-4 and TRBJ2-7, is ETGVTQSPTHLIKTRGQQVTLRCSSQSGHNTVSWYQQALGQGPQFIFQYYREEENGRGNFPPRFSGLQFPNYSSELNVNALELDDSALYLCASSRIAGGYYEQYFGPGTRLTVT.

The chain uses TRBV7-8 and TRBJ2-1; D ambiguous. The germline V gene has CDR1 SGHVS and CDR2 FQNEAQ. This CDR3 region has 13 residues. V shed 2 bases and J shed 7 bases, with 9 bases lying between them. The CDR3 protein is CASSLTWKNEQFF. The CDR3 DNA sequence: TGTGCCAGCAGCTTAACCTGGAAGAATGAGCAGTTCTTC. Complete variable domain (other parts from reference TRBV7-8 and TRBJ2-1): GAGVSQSPRYKVAKRGQDVALRCDPISGHVSLFWYQQALGQGPEFLTYFQNEAQLDKSGLPSDRFFAERPEGSVSTLKIQRTQQEDSAVYLCASSLTWKNEQFFGPGTRLTVL.

This chain uses TRBV2 with TRBJ2-1; D ambiguous. The CDR3 sequence is 10 residues long. CDR1 SNHLY and CDR2 FYNNEI come from the germline V gene. The V and J ends lost 5 bases and 12 bases respectively, with 8 bases between them. This chain's CDR3 is CASSSSGQFF. The DNA for the CDR3 is TGTGCCAGCAGTTCCTCGGGGCAGTTCTTC.